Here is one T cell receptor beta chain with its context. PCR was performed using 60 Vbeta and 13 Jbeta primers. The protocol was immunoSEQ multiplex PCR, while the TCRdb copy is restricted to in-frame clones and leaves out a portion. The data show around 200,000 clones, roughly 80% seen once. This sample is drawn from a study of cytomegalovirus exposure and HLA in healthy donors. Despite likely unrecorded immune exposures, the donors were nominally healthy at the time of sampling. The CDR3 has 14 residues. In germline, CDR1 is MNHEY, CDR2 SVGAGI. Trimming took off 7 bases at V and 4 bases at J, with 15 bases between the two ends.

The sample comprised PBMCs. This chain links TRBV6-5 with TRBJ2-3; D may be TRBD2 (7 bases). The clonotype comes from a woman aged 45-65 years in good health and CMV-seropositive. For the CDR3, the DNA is TGTGCCAGCAACTCGGAGGGGGGGCCAGATACGCAGTATTTT. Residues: CASNSEGGPDTQYF.